The 19 T cell receptor beta chains below were found in one sample sequenced in a study of control samples from healthy donors and cancer patients. Data came from immunoSEQ multiplex PCR; TCRdb stores just in-frame clones and leaves some out. Of some 150,000 clones in the sample, 96% are singletons; the top ten hold 0.85% to 1.3%. The sample taken for sequencing was blood. The receptors were sampled from a woman aged 30 to 39 in good health.

The genes are TRBV19 and TRBJ2-7; no clear D. The germline gives CDR1 LNHDA, CDR2 SQIVND (reference sequence). There are 11 residues in the CDR3. Trimming stripped 4 bases from V and 9 bases from J, with 10 bases between. The CDR3 spells CASSNPDGQYF. CDR3 DNA: TGTGCCAGTAGTAATCCCGACGGGCAGTACTTC.

The genes are TRBV19 and TRBJ2-7, with TRBD1 as a possible D gene (5 bases). Germline-derived CDR1 and CDR2 are LNHDA and SQIVND (reference sequence). The CDR3 loop spans 14 amino acids. V lost 1 base and J lost 6, with 13 bases in between. The CDR3 nucleotides read TGTGCCAGTAGTATAGGGGCAGGGAACGGCGAGCAGTACTTC. This encodes CASSIGAGNGEQYF.

The chain recombines TRBV11-3 with TRBJ2-1; 8 positions match TRBD1. In germline, CDR1 is SGHNT, CDR2 YENEEA. The junction had 3 bases not matched to a gene; V was cut back by 2 bases and J by 0 bases. CDR3 size: 16 residues. CDR3 in amino acids: CASSLRDRSSYNEQFF. CDR3 nucleotide sequence: TGTGCCAGCAGCTTACGGGACAGGAGCTCCTACAATGAGCAGTTCTTC. The full variable domain, completed using reference TRBV11-3 and TRBJ2-1, is EAGVVQSPRYKIIEKKQPVAFWCNPISGHNTLYWYLQNLGQGPELLIRYENEEAVDDSQLPKDRFSAERLKGVDSTLKIQPAELGDSAVYLCASSLRDRSSYNEQFFGPGTRLTVL.

The chain carries TRBV19 and TRBJ2-5; TRBD2 matches 9 bases. CDR3 length: 15 residues. Losses at the gene ends were 5 bases for V and 5 bases for J; bases not matched to a gene: 9. CDR1 LNHDA and CDR2 SQIVND come from the germline V gene (reference sequence). CDR3 sequence reads: CASSSLAGVPETQYF. The DNA for the CDR3 is TGTGCCAGTAGTTCCTTAGCGGGAGTTCCGGAGACCCAGTACTTC.

The J gene is TRBJ2-7, the V gene TRBV28; 7 positions match TRBD2. J lost 1 base, V lost 6 bases, and 12 bases had no gene match. This CDR3 spans 16 amino acids. Germline lookup yields CDR1 MDHEN and CDR2 SYDVKM. The CDR3 reads CASSHFGRDSSYEQYF. The DNA of the CDR3 is TGTGCCAGCAGCCACTTTGGGAGGGATTCATCCTACGAGCAGTACTTC.

The chain carries TRBV7-9 and TRBJ1-4; D perhaps matches TRBD1 (6 bases). CDR3 length: 14 amino acids. CDR1 and CDR2 from the germline V gene are SEHNR and FQNEAQ (reference sequence). The V gene lost 5 bases and the J gene lost 8 bases, with 15 bases spanning the gap. The CDR3 region is CASSRDTSREKLFF. In nucleotides, the CDR3 is TGTGCCAGCAGCCGGGACACTTCTCGGGAAAAACTGTTTTTT.

The DNA for the CDR3 is TGTGCCAGCAGTTCCTACGGGACAGGTAGCTCCTACGAGCAGTACTTC. This sequence encodes CASSSYGTGSSYEQYF. The chain links TRBV27 to TRBJ2-7; 8 nucleotides line up with TRBD1. The CDR3 spans 16 residues. The trim removed 4 bases at V and 0 bases at J, leaving 8 bases unmatched. Germline V lookup: CDR1 MNHEY, CDR2 SMNVEV (reference sequence).

A single count supports this clone. The chain is built from TRBV28 and TRBJ1-3, with no clear D. This CDR3 comprises 16 residues. Germline values: CDR1 MDHEN, CDR2 SYDVKM. V was shortened by 5 bases and J by 0 bases, with 14 bases between the two germline ends. This chain's CDR3 is CASSAPGDYSGNTIYF. CDR3 nucleotide sequence: TGTGCCAGCAGTGCCCCGGGCGATTACTCTGGAAACACCATATATTTT.

The rearrangement joins TRBV28 to TRBJ1-5; D gene unclear. The CDR3 is 16 residues long. Trimming removed 1 base from V and 1 base from J, with 11 bases in between. Germline loops: CDR1 MDHEN, CDR2 SYDVKM. CDR3 DNA sequence: TGTGCCAGCAGTTTATCCGGGCAGGCCAGCAATCAGCCCCAGCATTTT. It is translated as CASSLSGQASNQPQHF.

The J gene is TRBJ1-4, the V gene TRBV30, with 7 bases fitting TRBD1. The junction had 5 bases not matched to a gene; V was cut back by 0 bases and J by 7 bases. CDR1 is GTSNPN, CDR2 SVGIG, per germline (reference sequence). The CDR3 has 14 residues. The CDR3 here is CAWSVQGGGEKLFF. The CDR3, as DNA: TGTGCCTGGAGTGTACAAGGGGGCGGTGAAAAACTGTTTTTT. The entire variable domain, with the rest obtained from reference TRBV30 and TRBJ1-4, is as follows: SQTIHQWPATLVQPVGSPLSLECTVEGTSNPNLYWYRQAAGRGLQLLFYSVGIGQISSEVPQNLSASRPQDRQFILSSKKLLLSDSGFYLCAWSVQGGGEKLFFGSGTQLSVL.

This clone showed up just once. This chain links TRBV4-1 with TRBJ2-7, with D maybe TRBD2 (5 bases). Trimming shortened V by 2 bases and J by 3 bases, and 14 bases separated the two germline ends. There are 15 residues in the CDR3. CDR1 and CDR2 (germline): MGHRA, YSYEKL. Here the CDR3 DNA reads TGCGCCAGCAGCCAACTTAAGGCTAGCAGCTACGAGCAGTACTTC. It specifies CASSQLKASSYEQYF.

The V call is TRBV5-1, the J call TRBJ1-1; D may be TRBD1 (5 bases). This CDR3 contains 15 residues. CDR1 SGHRS and CDR2 YFSETQ come from the germline V gene. The V end lost 5 bases, the J end lost 1 base, and 15 bases lay between the germline ends. The CDR3 DNA reads TGCGCCAGCAGTGAGGGGTGGGGTCAGAACACTGAAGCTTTCTTT. The encoded protein is CASSEGWGQNTEAFF.

The chain employs TRBV28 and TRBJ2-5, with TRBD1 matching 10 bases. After removal of 6 bases from V and 5 bases from J, the junction contained 6 bases not matched to a gene. There are 14 residues in the CDR3. The V gene's germline CDR1 is MDHEN and CDR2 SYDVKM. CDR3 residues: CASSRTGGFETQYF. DNA for the CDR3: TGTGCCAGCAGCCGGACAGGGGGTTTTGAGACCCAGTACTTC.

V usage is TRBV2 and J usage is TRBJ2-7; weak D call: TRBD1 (6 bases). This CDR3 region has 13 residues. The ends were cut back, 6 bases at V and 3 bases at J, with 12 bases in the middle. Germline assignment: CDR1 SNHLY and CDR2 FYNNEI. CDR3 sequence reads: CASRAGVGYEQYF. The CDR3 coding sequence is TGTGCCAGCAGGGCAGGGGTAGGCTACGAGCAGTACTTC.

The chain recombines TRBV19 with TRBJ2-7, with 7 bases matching TRBD1. The J segment lost 0 bases and the V segment lost 9 bases, leaving 11 bases of the junction unmatched. Per germline, CDR1 LNHDA and CDR2 SQIVND (reference sequence). This CDR3 is 15 amino acids long. This chain's CDR3 is CASSFVRDSSYEQYF. DNA of the CDR3: TGTGCCAGCAGTTTCGTCCGGGACAGCTCCTACGAGCAGTACTTC.

The V gene is TRBV3-1 (or the pseudogene TRBV3-2), the J gene TRBJ1-1; weak D call: TRBD1 (5 bases). This CDR3 spans 14 amino acids. Trimming cost V 1 base and J 4 bases, with 10 bases left between them. In germline, CDR1 is LGHDT, CDR2 YNNKEL (reference sequence). CDR3 sequence (DNA): TGTGCCAGCAGCCAAGCCCGGGGGTTCACTGAAGCTTTCTTT. It translates to CASSQARGFTEAFF.

The count of this clone is one. The chain combines TRBV18 with TRBJ2-7, with a possible D match to TRBD1 (5 bases). The germline V gene has CDR1 KGHSH and CDR2 LQKENI. The CDR3 covers 12 residues. The V end lost 5 bases, the J end lost 3 bases, and 8 bases lay between the germline ends. CDR3 DNA sequence: TGTGCCAGCTCAGACAGTAGCTACGAGCAGTACTTC. Protein sequence: CASSDSSYEQYF.

This chain joins TRBV2 and TRBJ1-2, with no clear D. The V and J ends lost 8 bases and 0 bases respectively, with 7 bases between them. The germline gives CDR1 SNHLY, CDR2 FYNNEI. This CDR3 spans 12 amino acids. CDR3 in DNA: TGTGCCAGCCGATATGCTAACTATGGCTACACCTTC. Amino acid sequence: CASRYANYGYTF.

The rearrangement joins TRBV5-1 to TRBJ2-7; the match to TRBD2 covers 10 bases. With V trimmed by 4 bases and J by 0 bases, 7 bases remained unmatched. The V gene's germline CDR1 is SGHRS and CDR2 YFSETQ. This CDR3 region has 16 residues. The CDR3 DNA follows: TGCGCCAGCAGCCCTGGACTAGCGGTCGGCTCCTACGAGCAGTACTTC. It codes for CASSPGLAVGSYEQYF.